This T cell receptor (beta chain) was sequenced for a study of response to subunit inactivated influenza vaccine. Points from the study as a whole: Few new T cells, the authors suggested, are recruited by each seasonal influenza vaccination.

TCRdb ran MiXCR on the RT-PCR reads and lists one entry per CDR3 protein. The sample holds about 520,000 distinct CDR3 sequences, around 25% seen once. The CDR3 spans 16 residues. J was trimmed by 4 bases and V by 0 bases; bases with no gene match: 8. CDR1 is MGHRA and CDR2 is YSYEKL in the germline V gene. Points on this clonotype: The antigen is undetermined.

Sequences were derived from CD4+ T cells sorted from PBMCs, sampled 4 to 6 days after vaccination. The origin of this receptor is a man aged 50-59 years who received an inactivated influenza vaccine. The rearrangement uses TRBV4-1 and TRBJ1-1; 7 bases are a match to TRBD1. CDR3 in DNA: TGCGCCAGCAGCCAAGAGGGAGCGGGACAGTCCACTGAAGCTTTCTTT. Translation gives CASSQEGAGQSTEAFF.